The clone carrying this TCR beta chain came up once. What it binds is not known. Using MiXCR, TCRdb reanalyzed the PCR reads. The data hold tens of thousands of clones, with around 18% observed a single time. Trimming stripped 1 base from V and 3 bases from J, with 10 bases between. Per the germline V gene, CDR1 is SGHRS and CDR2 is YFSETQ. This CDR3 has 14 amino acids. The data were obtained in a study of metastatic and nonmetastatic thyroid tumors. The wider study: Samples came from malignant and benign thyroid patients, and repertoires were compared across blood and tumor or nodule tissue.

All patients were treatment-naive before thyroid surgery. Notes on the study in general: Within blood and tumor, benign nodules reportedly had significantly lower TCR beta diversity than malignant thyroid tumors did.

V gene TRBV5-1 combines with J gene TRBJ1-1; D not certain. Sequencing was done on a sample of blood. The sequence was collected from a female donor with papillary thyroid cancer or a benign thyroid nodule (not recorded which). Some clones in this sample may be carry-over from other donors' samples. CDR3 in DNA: TGCGCCAGCAGCTTGTCGTATCCCGACACTGAAGCTTTCTTT. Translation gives CASSLSYPDTEAFF.